Listed here is a single T cell receptor beta chain. Germline values: CDR1 SNHLY, CDR2 FYNNEI. The V end lost 8 bases, the J end lost 3 bases, and 14 bases lay between the germline ends. The CDR3 runs 14 residues. These data are taken from a study of blood T cell repertoires in COVID-19. At the level of the study: Both acute and convalescent COVID-19 samples were obtained from the United States, Italy and Spain. Sample material is recorded as cDNA or gDNA derived from T cells, B-cell-depleted T cells, or PBMCs.

Seattle-derived patients entered the study during active infection and were followed longitudinally. This table comes from immunoSEQ multiplex PCR, and its TCRdb copy is limited to in-frame clones, with some not included. The sample contains more than 300,000 clones, 90% of which appear only once. The sequence was collected from a woman aged 40 to 49 with COVID-19, enrolled during active disease. The sample was peripheral blood. This chain uses TRBV2 with TRBJ1-5; a possible D gene is TRBD1 (6 bases). CDR3 loop: CASHTGKNNQPQHF. The CDR3 coding sequence is TGTGCCAGCCATACAGGGAAGAACAATCAGCCCCAGCATTTT.